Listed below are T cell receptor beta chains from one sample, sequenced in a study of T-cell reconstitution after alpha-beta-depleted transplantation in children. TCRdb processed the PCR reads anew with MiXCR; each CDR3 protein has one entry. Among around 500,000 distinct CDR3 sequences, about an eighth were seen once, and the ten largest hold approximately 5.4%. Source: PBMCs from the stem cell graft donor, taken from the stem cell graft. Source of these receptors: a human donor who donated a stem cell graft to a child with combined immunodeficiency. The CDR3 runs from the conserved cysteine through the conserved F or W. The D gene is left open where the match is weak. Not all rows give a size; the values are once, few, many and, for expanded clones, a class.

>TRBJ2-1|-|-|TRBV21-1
CASSKGRVAYNEQFF
TGTGCCAGCAGCAAGGGGAGGGTGGCCTACAATGAGCAGTTCTTC
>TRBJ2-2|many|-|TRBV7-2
CASSLTHRNTGELFF
TGTGCCAGCAGCCTGACTCACCGGAACACCGGGGAGCTGTTTTTT
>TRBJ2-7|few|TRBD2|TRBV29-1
CSVGTSGSVYEQYF
TGCAGCGTGGGGACTAGCGGGAGTGTCTACGAGCAGTACTTC
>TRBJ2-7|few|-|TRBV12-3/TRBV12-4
CASSLGLSSGTYEQYF
TGTGCCAGCAGTTTAGGTTTGAGTAGCGGAACCTACGAGCAGTACTTC
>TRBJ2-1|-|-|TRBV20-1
CSAREFDQISYNEQFF
TGCAGTGCTAGAGAATTCGACCAAATCTCCTACAATGAGCAGTTCTTC
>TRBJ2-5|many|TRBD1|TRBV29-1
CSGGQGGYQETQYF
TGCAGCGGGGGACAGGGGGGATACCAAGAGACCCAGTACTTC
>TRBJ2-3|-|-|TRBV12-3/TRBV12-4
CASSPRVVQYYTDTQYF
TGTGCCAGCAGCCCACGGGTGGTTCAATATTACACAGATACGCAGTATTTT
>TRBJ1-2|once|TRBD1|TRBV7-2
CASSPPGGGHYGYTF
TGTGCCAGCAGCCCACCAGGGGGCGGTCACTATGGCTACACCTTC
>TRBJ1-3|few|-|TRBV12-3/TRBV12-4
CASSEWRGSGNTIYF
TGTGCCAGCAGTGAGTGGAGGGGCTCTGGAAACACCATATATTTT
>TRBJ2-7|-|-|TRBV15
CATSRGIQETYEQYF
TGTGCCACCAGCAGAGGGATTCAGGAGACCTACGAGCAGTACTTC
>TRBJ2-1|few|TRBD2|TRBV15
CASTYGGLAGAANEQFF
TGTGCCAGCACCTACGGGGGACTAGCGGGAGCTGCCAATGAGCAGTTCTTC
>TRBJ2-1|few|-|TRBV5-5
CASNRGKTYNEQFF
TGTGCCAGCAACCGCGGGAAGACCTACAATGAGCAGTTCTTC
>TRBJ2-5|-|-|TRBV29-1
CSVAPGGQETQYF
TGCAGCGTTGCCCCAGGAGGACAAGAGACCCAGTACTTC
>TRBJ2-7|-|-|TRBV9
CASSVGRQAYEQYF
TGTGCCAGCAGCGTAGGGCGGCAGGCCTACGAGCAGTACTTC
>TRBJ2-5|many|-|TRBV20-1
CSALDGQETQYF
TGCAGTGCTCTCGACGGGCAAGAGACCCAGTACTTC
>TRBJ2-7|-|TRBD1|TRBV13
CASSLGAGTGDEQYF
TGTGCCAGCAGCTTAGGGGCCGGGACAGGGGACGAGCAGTACTTC
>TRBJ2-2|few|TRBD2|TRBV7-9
CASSVRGGGLAGAVGELFF
TGTGCCAGCAGCGTCCGGGGAGGAGGACTAGCGGGGGCCGTCGGGGAGCTGTTTTTT
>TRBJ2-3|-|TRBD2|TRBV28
CASSFAPLGGGARATDTQYF
TGTGCCAGCAGTTTTGCCCCACTCGGCGGGGGGGCGAGGGCCACAGATACGCAGTATTTT
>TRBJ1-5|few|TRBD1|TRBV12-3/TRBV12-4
CASSAQPLGTGRRGQPQHF
TGTGCCAGCAGTGCCCAACCCCTCGGGACAGGGCGCCGAGGTCAGCCCCAGCATTTT
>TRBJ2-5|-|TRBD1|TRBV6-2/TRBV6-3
CASSYVQGANRETQYF
TGTGCCAGCAGTTACGTCCAGGGGGCGAATCGTGAGACCCAGTACTTC
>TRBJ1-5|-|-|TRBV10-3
CAISESAEGGQPQHF
TGTGCCATCAGTGAGTCGGCGGAGGGAGGACAGCCCCAGCATTTT
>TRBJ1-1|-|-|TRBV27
CASSLHPRGGGTEAVF
TGTGCCAGCAGTTTACACCCCAGGGGCGGGGGTACTGAAGCTGTCTTT
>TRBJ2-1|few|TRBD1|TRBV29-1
CSVAGTGGVGDEQFF
TGCAGCGTTGCTGGGACAGGAGGGGTCGGGGATGAGCAGTTCTTC
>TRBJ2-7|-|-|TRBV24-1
CATSDSGGTYSYEQYF
TGTGCCACCAGTGATTCAGGTGGGACATACTCCTACGAGCAGTACTTC
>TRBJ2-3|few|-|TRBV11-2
CASSPSRVDTQYF
TGTGCCAGCAGCCCCAGTCGCGTAGATACGCAGTATTTT
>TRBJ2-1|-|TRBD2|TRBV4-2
CASSRLGLAASSYNEQFF
TGTGCCAGCAGCCGATTGGGACTAGCGGCGAGCTCCTACAATGAGCAGTTCTTC
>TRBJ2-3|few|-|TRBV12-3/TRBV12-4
CASTATRSTDTQYF
TGTGCCAGCACCGCGACTAGAAGCACAGATACGCAGTATTTT
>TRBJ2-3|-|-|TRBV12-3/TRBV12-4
CASSEDTSSTDTQYF
TGTGCCAGCAGTGAGGACACCTCTAGCACAGATACGCAGTATTTT
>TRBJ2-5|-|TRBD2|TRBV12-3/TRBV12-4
CASSLRGLAGRETQYF
TGTGCCAGCAGTTTGAGGGGACTAGCGGGACGGGAGACCCAGTACTTC
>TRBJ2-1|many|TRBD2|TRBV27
CASSLVLAGVRKGNEQFF
TGTGCCAGCAGTTTAGTCCTAGCGGGAGTAAGGAAGGGCAATGAGCAGTTCTTC
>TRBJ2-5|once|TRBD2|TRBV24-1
CATSGSGGGETQYF
TGTGCCACCAGTGGCAGCGGGGGCGGAGAGACCCAGTACTTC
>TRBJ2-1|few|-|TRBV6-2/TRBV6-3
CASSVMNNEQFF
TGTGCCAGCAGTGTTATGAATAATGAGCAGTTCTTC
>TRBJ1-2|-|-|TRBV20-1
CSARDEANYGYTF
TGCAGTGCTAGAGACGAGGCGAACTATGGCTACACCTTC
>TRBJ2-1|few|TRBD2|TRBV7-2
CASRLAGDRYNEQFF
TGTGCCAGCAGGCTAGCGGGAGATAGGTACAATGAGCAGTTCTTC
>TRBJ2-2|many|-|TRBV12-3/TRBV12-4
CASSWTENTGELFF
TGTGCCAGCAGTTGGACGGAGAACACCGGGGAGCTGTTTTTT
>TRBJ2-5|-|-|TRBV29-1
CSVGTTQETQYF
TGCAGCGTTGGAACAACTCAAGAGACCCAGTACTTC